Sequencing of this T cell receptor (beta chain) was carried out in a study of beta chain features in type 1 diabetes. Turning to this clone: The antigen is not known.

Reverse transcribing all isolated RNA meant expressed TCRB transcripts were sequenced. Profiling relied on immunoSEQ multiplex PCR, and the TCRdb table lists in-frame clones only, not all of them. The data contain around 710,000 clones, roughly an eighth of them singletons. The CDR3 runs 13 residues. V lost 6 bases and J lost 1, with 8 bases in between. Germline-derived CDR1 and CDR2 are SGHAT and FQNNGV. Study-wide findings and caveats: For TCRB rearrangement, an influence of HLA type remained unresolved here. Type 1 diabetes patients showed a moderate but significant shortening of TCRB CDR3s in all four CD4+ subsets.

Only one heparinised blood draw was taken per donor, and its volume averaged approximately 0.11 L. Isolation of CD4+ naive, central memory, regulatory and stem cell-like memory cells was achieved by sorting via CD45RO/CCR7/CD25/CD127/CD95/CD27. All sorted populations exceeded 95% purity. The V gene is TRBV11-2, the J gene TRBJ2-3, with D possibly matching TRBD2 (6 bases). Sequencing was done on a sample of naive CD4+ T cells from blood. This receptor was identified in a man aged 25 to 40 with type 1 diabetes. The CDR3 here is CASSRGGTDTQYF. CDR3 in DNA: TGTGCCAGCAGTCGCGGGGGCACAGATACGCAGTATTTT.